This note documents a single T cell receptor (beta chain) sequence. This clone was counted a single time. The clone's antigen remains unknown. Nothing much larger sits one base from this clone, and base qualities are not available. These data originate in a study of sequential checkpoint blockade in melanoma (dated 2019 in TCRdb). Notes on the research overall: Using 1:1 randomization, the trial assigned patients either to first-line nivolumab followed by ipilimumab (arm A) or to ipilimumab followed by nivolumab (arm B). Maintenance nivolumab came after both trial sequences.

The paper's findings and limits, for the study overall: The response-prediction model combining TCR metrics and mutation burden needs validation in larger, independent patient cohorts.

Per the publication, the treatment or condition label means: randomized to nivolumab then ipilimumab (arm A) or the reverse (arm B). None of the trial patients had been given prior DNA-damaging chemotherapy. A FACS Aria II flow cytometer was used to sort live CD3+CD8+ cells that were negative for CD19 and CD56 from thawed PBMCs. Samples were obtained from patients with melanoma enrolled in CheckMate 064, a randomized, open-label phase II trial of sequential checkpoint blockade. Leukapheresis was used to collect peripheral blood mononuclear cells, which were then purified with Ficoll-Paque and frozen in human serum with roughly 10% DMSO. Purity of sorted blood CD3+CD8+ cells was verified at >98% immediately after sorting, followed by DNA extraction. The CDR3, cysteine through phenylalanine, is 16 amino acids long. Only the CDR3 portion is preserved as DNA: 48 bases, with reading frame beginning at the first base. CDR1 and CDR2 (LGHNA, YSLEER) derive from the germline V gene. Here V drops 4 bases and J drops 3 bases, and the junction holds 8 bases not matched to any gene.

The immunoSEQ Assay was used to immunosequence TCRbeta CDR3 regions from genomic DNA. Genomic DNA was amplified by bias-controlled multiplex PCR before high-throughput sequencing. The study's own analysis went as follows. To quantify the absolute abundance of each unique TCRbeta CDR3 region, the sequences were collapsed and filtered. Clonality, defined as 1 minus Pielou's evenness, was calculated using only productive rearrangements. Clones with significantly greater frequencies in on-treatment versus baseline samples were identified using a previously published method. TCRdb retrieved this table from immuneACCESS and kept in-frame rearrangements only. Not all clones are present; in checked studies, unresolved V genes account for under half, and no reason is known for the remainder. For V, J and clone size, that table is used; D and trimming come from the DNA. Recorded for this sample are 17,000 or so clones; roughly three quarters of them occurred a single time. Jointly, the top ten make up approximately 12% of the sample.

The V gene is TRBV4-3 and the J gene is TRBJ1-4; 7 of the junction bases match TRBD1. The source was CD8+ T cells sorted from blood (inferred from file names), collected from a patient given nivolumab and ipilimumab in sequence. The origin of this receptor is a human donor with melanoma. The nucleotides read TGCGCCAGCAGCCTATATCAGGGGGTGGCTAATGAAAAACTGTTTTTT. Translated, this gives CASSLYQGVANEKLFF.